The 29 T cell receptor beta chains presented below share a single source sample, sequenced in a study of T cell responses to AZD1222 COVID-19 vaccine. Profiling relied on immunoSEQ multiplex PCR, and the TCRdb table lists in-frame clones only, not all of them. This table holds approximately 140,000 clones, 75% to 95% found once. The source was peripheral blood, collected 28 days after the second AZD1222 dose. The origin of the receptors is an adult who received the AZD1222 COVID-19 vaccine.

The chain recombines TRBV9 with TRBJ1-2; 8 bases agree with TRBD1. V shed 1 base and J 3 bases; nucleotides not matched to a gene: 5. The CDR3 covers 15 residues. Germline V lookup: CDR1 SGDLS, CDR2 YYNGEE. CDR3 coding DNA: TGTGCCAGCAGCGTAAACACAGGGGGGGACTATGGCTACACCTTC. Its translation: CASSVNTGGDYGYTF.

The chain joins TRBV5-8 to TRBJ2-7; TRBD2 matches at 9 bases. With V trimmed by 4 bases and J by 4 bases, 15 bases remained unmatched. The CDR3 covers 17 residues. The germline V gene has CDR1 SGHTS and CDR2 YDEGEE. In DNA form, the CDR3 reads TGTGCCAGCAGCCCAAGACTGATGCTAGCGGGACTGTACGAGCAGTACTTC. This sequence encodes CASSPRLMLAGLYEQYF.

This clone occurred once. The CDR3 DNA reads TGCGCCAGCAGCCAAGAACTGACTACACACAATGAGCAGTTCTTC. It codes for CASSQELTTHNEQFF. The chain carries TRBV4-1 and TRBJ2-1; a possible D gene is TRBD2 (5 bases). Trimming took 0 bases from V and 5 from J, leaving 11 bases between them. The CDR3 spans 15 residues. From germline, CDR1 is MGHRA and CDR2 YSYEKL.

V and J are TRBV29-1 and TRBJ1-5; D gene uncertain. V dropped 4 bases and J dropped 1 base, with 5 bases sitting between them. This CDR3 has 12 amino acids. Looked up from germline, CDR1 is SQVTM and CDR2 is ANQGSEA. As DNA, the CDR3 is TGCAGCGTTGGAGGGAGCAATCAGCCCCAGCATTTT. As protein: CSVGGSNQPQHF.

The CDR3 DNA is TGCAGCGTTGTGCTAGCGGGAGCCTACGAGCAGTACTTC. This encodes CSVVLAGAYEQYF. The J gene is TRBJ2-7, the V gene TRBV29-1; 10 positions match TRBD2. The CDR3 has 13 amino acids. V lost 4 bases and J lost 2; bases outside the gene matches: 2. Germline V lookup: CDR1 SQVTM, CDR2 ANQGSEA.

This chain connects TRBV4-1 to TRBJ1-5; D is perhaps TRBD1 (6 bases). The germline CDR1 and CDR2 sequences are MGHRA and YSYEKL. This CDR3 comprises 15 residues. V was clipped by 1 base and J by 7 bases, with 14 bases between them. This CDR3 reads CASSQGKQGGQPQHF. DNA for the CDR3: TGCGCCAGCAGCCAAGGCAAACAGGGCGGGCAGCCCCAGCATTTT.

This chain joins TRBV5-1 and TRBJ1-1; 7 nucleotides match TRBD1. Trimming cost V 0 bases and J 2 bases; bases outside gene matches: 13. The CDR3 is made up of 18 amino acids. Germline values: CDR1 SGHRS, CDR2 YFSETQ. CDR3 sequence: CASSLVPSEGASNTEAFF. The CDR3 coding sequence is TGCGCCAGCAGCTTGGTTCCGTCGGAGGGGGCTTCTAACACTGAAGCTTTCTTT.

The chain is built from TRBV5-1 and TRBJ2-1; no definite D call. V lost 0 bases and J lost 0, with 7 bases in between. Germline assignment: CDR1 SGHRS and CDR2 YFSETQ. There are 15 residues in the CDR3. The CDR3, as DNA: TGCGCCAGCAGCTTGGAGGCAGCCTCCTACAATGAGCAGTTCTTC. Residues: CASSLEAASYNEQFF.

V and J are TRBV5-4 and TRBJ2-1; D uncertain. Germline V gives CDR1 SGHNT, CDR2 YYREEE (reference sequence). The ends were cut back, 3 bases at V and 6 bases at J, with 10 bases in the middle. This CDR3 spans 13 amino acids. This CDR3 reads CASSSTPFNEQFF. The CDR3 nucleotides are TGTGCCAGCAGCTCGACTCCCTTCAATGAGCAGTTCTTC.

The CDR3 DNA reads TGTGCCAGCAGTCAACCCGGACAGGCGACGGAGACCCAGTACTTC. It codes for CASSQPGQATETQYF. V is TRBV27 and J is TRBJ2-5, with 7 bases lining up with TRBD1. The CDR3 has 15 residues. Unmatched junction bases numbered 11, after V lost 5 bases and J lost 5 bases. Germline V gene lookup returns CDR1 MNHEY and CDR2 SMNVEV (reference sequence).

This clone was found once. Written as DNA, the CDR3 is TGTGCCAGCAGCCCAGGGGGACTTGAAGCTTTCTTT. Its translation is CASSPGGLEAFF. The J gene is TRBJ1-1, the V gene TRBV5-6; 7 bases line up with TRBD1. The CDR3 runs to 12 residues. The germline V gene has CDR1 SGHDT and CDR2 YYEEEE. V was pared by 4 bases and J by 7 bases, with 4 bases of the junction left unmatched.

This sequence joins TRBV6-5 and TRBJ1-2; possibly TRBD1 for D (6 bases). The CDR3 contains 13 residues. Trimming removed 5 bases at V and 4 bases at J, with 11 bases between. Germline V CDR1 and CDR2: MNHEY, SVGAGI. The CDR3 region has the DNA TGTGCCAGCAGTACAGGGTCGGCCTATGGCTACACCTTC. This encodes CASSTGSAYGYTF.

V gene TRBV20-1 combines with J gene TRBJ2-3; tentative D call: TRBD1 (5 bases). Germline-derived CDR1 and CDR2 are DFQATT and SNEGSKA (reference sequence). The germline V and J ends were trimmed by 3 bases and 2 bases, with 12 bases remaining between them. The CDR3 loop spans 14 amino acids. In DNA, the CDR3 is TGCAGTGCTAGTCAGGGCCAGGTCACAGATACGCAGTATTTT. As protein: CSASQGQVTDTQYF.

V is TRBV27 and J is TRBJ1-1; D is unclear. CDR1 and CDR2 (germline): MNHEY, SMNVEV (reference sequence). Deletions cut 5 bases from V and 7 bases from J, with 14 bases between. This CDR3 has 13 amino acids. CDR3: CASSLFTGREAFF. CDR3 sequence (DNA): TGTGCCAGCAGTCTCTTTACGGGCCGTGAAGCTTTCTTT.

This clone was detected only a few times. The chain joins TRBV20-1 to TRBJ1-3; D gene ambiguous. The germline gives CDR1 DFQATT, CDR2 SNEGSKA (reference sequence). The CDR3 runs to 11 residues. Trimming removed 7 bases from V and 4 bases from J, with 8 bases in between. CDR3 residues: CSGTDGNTIYF. The DNA of the CDR3 is TGCAGTGGGACGGACGGAAACACCATATATTTT.

The rearrangement joins TRBV10-3 to TRBJ1-2; no firm D call. This CDR3 has 13 amino acids. Per the germline V gene, CDR1 is ENHRY and CDR2 is SYGVKD. Trimming left V 4 bases short and J 2 bases short, with 8 bases between. The CDR3 region is CAISGEANYGYTF. CDR3 DNA: TGTGCCATCAGTGGGGAGGCGAACTATGGCTACACCTTC.

This clone was recorded at least ten times. The chain has TRBV5-4 and TRBJ1-2, with TRBD1 matching over 10 bases. V was pared by 6 bases and J by 2 bases, with 4 bases of the junction left unmatched. Germline V gives CDR1 SGHNT, CDR2 YYREEE (reference sequence). The CDR3 runs to 14 residues. CDR3 nucleotides: TGTGCCAGCAAAGGGACAGGGGACAACTATGGCTACACCTTC. It encodes CASKGTGDNYGYTF.

The chain uses TRBV19 and TRBJ1-4; D unresolved. V lost 3 bases to trimming and J lost 2 bases, with 7 bases between them. Looked up from germline, CDR1 is LNHDA and CDR2 is SQIVND (reference sequence). The CDR3 contains 14 residues. The chain's CDR3 is CASSIEQTNEKLFF. The CDR3 coding sequence is TGTGCCAGTAGTATCGAACAGACTAATGAAAAACTGTTTTTT.

This chain joins TRBV21-1 and TRBJ2-1; the table calls TRBD1, which could not be checked here. TRBV21-1 is marked as a pseudogene. The CDR3 totals 14 residues. The CDR3 nucleotides read TGTGCCAGCAGCAAAGAGGGGCAGGGGAATGAGCAGTTCTTC. Its translation: CASSKEGQGNEQFF.

This clone was observed a single time. The gene calls are TRBV19 and TRBJ1-1; the match to TRBD1 covers 10 bases. The CDR3 contains 16 residues. In germline, CDR1 is LNHDA, CDR2 SQIVND (reference sequence). Trimming removed 1 base from V and 0 bases from J; junction bases left unmatched: 2. CDR3 bases: TGTGCCAGTAGTATAGGTGGACAGGGGGTGAACACTGAAGCTTTCTTT. This translates into CASSIGGQGVNTEAFF.

The chain is built from TRBV6-5 and TRBJ1-5, with D possibly TRBD1 on 5 matching bases. CDR1 and CDR2 (germline): MNHEY, SVGAGI. The CDR3 sequence is 15 residues long. Trimming removed 6 bases at V and 0 bases at J, with 12 bases between. This CDR3 reads CASRAGRSSNQPQHF. In nucleotides, the CDR3 is TGTGCCAGCAGAGCAGGGAGGAGTAGCAATCAGCCCCAGCATTTT.

The V call is TRBV9, the J call TRBJ1-1, with unresolved D. Per the germline V gene, CDR1 is SGDLS and CDR2 is YYNGEE. V shed 7 bases and J shed 3 bases, with 10 bases lying between them. This CDR3 contains 12 residues. The CDR3 loop reads CASHTAYTEAFF. The CDR3 coding sequence is TGTGCCAGCCATACAGCCTACACTGAAGCTTTCTTT.

The sample holds one count of this clone. The V gene is TRBV5-4, the J gene TRBJ2-7; TRBD2 matches at 9 bases. The CDR3 has 14 residues. The V segment lost 6 bases and the J segment 0 bases; nucleotides outside the gene matches: 4. Germline V gives CDR1 SGHNT, CDR2 YYREEE (reference sequence). CDR3 sequence: CASTLAGSSYEQYF. CDR3 DNA: TGTGCCAGCACCCTAGCGGGGTCCTCCTACGAGCAGTACTTC.

The rearrangement uses TRBV30 and TRBJ1-1; D unclear. The length of the CDR3 is 12 residues. V was cut by 2 bases and J by 8 bases, with 12 bases left in between. Germline lookup yields CDR1 GTSNPN and CDR2 SVGIG (reference sequence). The CDR3 loop is CAWSPHRREAFF. The CDR3 nucleotides are TGTGCCTGGAGTCCCCACAGACGGGAAGCTTTCTTT.

V gene TRBV2 combines with J gene TRBJ2-5; 8 bases match TRBD1. Germline V gene sequence: CDR1 SNHLY, CDR2 FYNNEI. The CDR3 is 15 residues long. V lost 3 bases to trimming and J lost 5 bases; unmatched junction nucleotides: 8. The CDR3 reads CASSDRGQGWETQYF. Written as DNA, the CDR3 is TGTGCCAGCAGTGACAGGGGGCAAGGATGGGAGACCCAGTACTTC.

V and J are TRBV4-2 and TRBJ1-5; TRBD1 agrees at 9 bases. Trimming took 1 base from V and 5 from J; bases not matched to a gene: 0. This CDR3 is built from 14 residues. The germline V gene has CDR1 LGHNA and CDR2 YNFKEQ. CDR3 amino acids: CASSQGTGDQPQHF. CDR3 sequence (DNA): TGTGCCAGCAGCCAAGGGACAGGGGATCAGCCCCAGCATTTT.

This chain links TRBV5-4 with TRBJ2-7; 11 nucleotides match TRBD2. The V gene's germline CDR1 is SGHNT and CDR2 YYREEE (reference sequence). The ends lost 4 bases at V and 2 bases at J; junction bases unmatched: 2. The length of the CDR3 is 14 residues. The CDR3 nucleotides read TGTGCCAGCAGCCTAGCGGGAGGAGCCTACGAGCAGTACTTC. It yields the protein CASSLAGGAYEQYF.

This chain joins TRBV30 and TRBJ2-5; D gene unclear. The CDR3 runs 14 residues. Deletions cut 3 bases from V and 3 bases from J, with 14 bases between. The V gene's germline CDR1 is GTSNPN and CDR2 SVGIG (reference sequence). DNA of the CDR3: TGTGCCTGGAGGAAAATAGGAGCTGAAGAGACCCAGTACTTC. It codes for CAWRKIGAEETQYF.

The chain carries TRBV2 and TRBJ1-1; possibly TRBD1 for D (5 bases). V was pared by 7 bases and J by 4 bases, with 19 bases between. Germline loops: CDR1 SNHLY, CDR2 FYNNEI. CDR3 length equals 15 residues. CDR3 protein: CASTPPTGQATEAFF. The CDR3 nucleotides read TGTGCCAGCACCCCCCCTACAGGCCAGGCCACTGAAGCTTTCTTT.